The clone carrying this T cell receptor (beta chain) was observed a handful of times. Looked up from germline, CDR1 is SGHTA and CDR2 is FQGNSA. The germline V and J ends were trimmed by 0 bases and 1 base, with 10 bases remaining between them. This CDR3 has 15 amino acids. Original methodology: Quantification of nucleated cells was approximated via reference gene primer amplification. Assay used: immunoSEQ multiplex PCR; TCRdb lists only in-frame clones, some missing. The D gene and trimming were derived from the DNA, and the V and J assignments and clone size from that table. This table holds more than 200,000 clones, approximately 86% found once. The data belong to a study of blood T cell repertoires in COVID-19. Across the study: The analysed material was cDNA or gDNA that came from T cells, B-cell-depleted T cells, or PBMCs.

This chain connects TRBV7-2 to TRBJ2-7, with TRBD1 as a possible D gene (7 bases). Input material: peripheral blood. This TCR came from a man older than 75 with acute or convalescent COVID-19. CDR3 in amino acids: CASSLAGGQSYEQYF. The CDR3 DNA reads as TGTGCCAGCAGCTTAGCGGGGGGACAGTCCTACGAGCAGTACTTC.